This TCR beta chain was observed in a study of T cell repertoires in cytomegalovirus infection. Turning to the study itself: CMV epitopes that were recently identified and HLA-C-restricted were used alongside well-studied HLA-B-restricted ones.

This clonotype has just a few counts. The antigen remains undetermined. Germline assignment: CDR1 SGDLS and CDR2 YYNGEE. Trimming pared 3 bases from V and 8 bases from J, leaving 11 bases between. There are 13 residues in the CDR3. Each CDR3 protein gets one entry after TCRdb re-called the reads with MiXCR. The sample records fewer than 65,000 distinct CDR3 sequences, 15% to 25% being singletons. This receptor was obtained from a human donor in good health (CMV status not recorded). Some clones in this sample may be carry-over from other donors' samples. Sequencing used CD8+ T cells from cultured PBMCs, obtained from culture after CMV antigen stimulation. This chain links TRBV9 with TRBJ1-4; a possible D gene is TRBD1 (5 bases). This CDR3 is CASSGGGAEKLFF. The CDR3 nucleotides are TGTGCCAGCAGCGGGGGGGGAGCGGAAAAACTGTTTTTT.